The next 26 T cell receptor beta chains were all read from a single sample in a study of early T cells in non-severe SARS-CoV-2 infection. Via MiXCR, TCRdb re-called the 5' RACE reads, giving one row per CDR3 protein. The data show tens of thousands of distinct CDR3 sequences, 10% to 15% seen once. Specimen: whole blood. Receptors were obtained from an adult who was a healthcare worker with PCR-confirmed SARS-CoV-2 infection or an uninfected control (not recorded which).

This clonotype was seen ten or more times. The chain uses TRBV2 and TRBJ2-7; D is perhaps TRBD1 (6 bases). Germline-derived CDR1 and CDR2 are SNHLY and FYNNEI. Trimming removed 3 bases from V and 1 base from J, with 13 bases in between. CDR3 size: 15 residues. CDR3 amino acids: CASSDVTGISYEQYF. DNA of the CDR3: TGTGCCAGCAGTGATGTGACAGGCATATCCTACGAGCAGTACTTC.

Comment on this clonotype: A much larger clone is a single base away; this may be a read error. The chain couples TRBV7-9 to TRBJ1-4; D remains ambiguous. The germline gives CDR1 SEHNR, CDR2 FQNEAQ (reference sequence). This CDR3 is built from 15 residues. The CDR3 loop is CVSEGALSTNEKLFF. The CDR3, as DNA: TGTGTCAGCGAGGGAGCCCTCTCAACTAATGAAAAACTGTTTTTT. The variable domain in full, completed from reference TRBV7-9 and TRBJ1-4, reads DTGVSQNPRHKITKRGQNVTFRCDPISEHNRLYWYRQTLGQGPEFLTYFQNEAQLEKSRLLSDRFSAERPKGSFSTLEIQRTEQGDSAMYLCVSEGALSTNEKLFFGSGTQLSVL.

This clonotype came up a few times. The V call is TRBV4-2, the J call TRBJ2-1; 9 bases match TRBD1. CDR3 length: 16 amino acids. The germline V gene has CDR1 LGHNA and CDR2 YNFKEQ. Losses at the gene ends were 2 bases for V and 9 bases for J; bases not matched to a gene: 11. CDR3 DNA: TGTGCCAGCAGCCAATGGGGACAGGGAGTCAATGTTGAGCAGTTCTTC. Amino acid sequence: CASSQWGQGVNVEQFF.

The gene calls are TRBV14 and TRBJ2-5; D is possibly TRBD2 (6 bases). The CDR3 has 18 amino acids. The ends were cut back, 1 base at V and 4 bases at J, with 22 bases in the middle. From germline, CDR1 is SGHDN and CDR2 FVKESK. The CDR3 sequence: CASSQVRSSRRAGETQYF. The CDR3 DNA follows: TGTGCCAGCAGCCAAGTTAGATCGTCTCGGAGGGCAGGAGAGACCCAGTACTTC.

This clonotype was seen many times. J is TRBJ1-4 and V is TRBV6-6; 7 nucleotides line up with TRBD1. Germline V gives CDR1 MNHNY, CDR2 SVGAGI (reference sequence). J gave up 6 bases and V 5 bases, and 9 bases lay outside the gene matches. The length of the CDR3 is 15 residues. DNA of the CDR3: TGTGCCAGCAGTATCCAGGGGGACCCCCATGAAAAACTGTTTTTT. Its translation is CASSIQGDPHEKLFF.

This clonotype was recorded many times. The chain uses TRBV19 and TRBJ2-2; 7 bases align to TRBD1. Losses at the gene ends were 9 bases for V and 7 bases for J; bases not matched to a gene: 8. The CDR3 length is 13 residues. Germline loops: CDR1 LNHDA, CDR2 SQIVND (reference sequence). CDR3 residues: CASGTVAGGELFF. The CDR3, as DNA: TGTGCCAGCGGGACAGTGGCGGGCGGGGAGCTGTTTTTT.

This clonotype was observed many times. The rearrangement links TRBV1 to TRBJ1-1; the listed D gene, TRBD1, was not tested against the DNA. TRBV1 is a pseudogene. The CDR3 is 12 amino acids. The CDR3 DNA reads TGCACCAGCAGCCAGCAGGGGCCTGAAGCTTTCTTT. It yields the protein CTSSQQGPEAFF.

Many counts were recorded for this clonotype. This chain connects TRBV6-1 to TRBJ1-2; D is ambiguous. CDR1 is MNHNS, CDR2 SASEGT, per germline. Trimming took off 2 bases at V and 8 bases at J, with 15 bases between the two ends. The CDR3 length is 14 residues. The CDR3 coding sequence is TGTGCCAGCAGTGAAAGTCCTGCCTCTTTGGGCTACACCTTC. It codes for CASSESPASLGYTF.

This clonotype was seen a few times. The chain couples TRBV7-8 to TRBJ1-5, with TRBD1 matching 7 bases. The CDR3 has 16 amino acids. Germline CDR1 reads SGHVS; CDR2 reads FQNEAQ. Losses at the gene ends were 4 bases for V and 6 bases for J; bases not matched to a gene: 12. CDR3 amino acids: CASSSGGLDIGQPQHF. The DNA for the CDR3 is TGTGCCAGCAGCTCAGGGGGGTTAGATATTGGTCAGCCCCAGCATTTT.

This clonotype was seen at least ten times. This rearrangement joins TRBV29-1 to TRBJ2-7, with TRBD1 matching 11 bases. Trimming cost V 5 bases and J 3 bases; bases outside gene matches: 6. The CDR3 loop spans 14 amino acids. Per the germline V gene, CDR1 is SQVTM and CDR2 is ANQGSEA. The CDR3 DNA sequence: TGCAGCGTTTTGGGGACAGGGGGTGACTACGAGCAGTACTTC. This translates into CSVLGTGGDYEQYF.

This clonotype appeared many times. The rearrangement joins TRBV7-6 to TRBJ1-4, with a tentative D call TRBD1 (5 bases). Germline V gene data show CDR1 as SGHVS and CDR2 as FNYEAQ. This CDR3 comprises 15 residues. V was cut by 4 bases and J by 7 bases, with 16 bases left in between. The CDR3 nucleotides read TGTGCCAGCAGCTCCAGGGCGTCTTTGGGTGAAAAACTGTTTTTT. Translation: CASSSRASLGEKLFF.

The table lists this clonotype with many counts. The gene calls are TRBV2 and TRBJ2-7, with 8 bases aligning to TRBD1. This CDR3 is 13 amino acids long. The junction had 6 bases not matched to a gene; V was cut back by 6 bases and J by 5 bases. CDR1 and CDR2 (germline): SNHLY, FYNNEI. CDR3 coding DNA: TGTGCCAGCAGGGGCCCGGACAGGGACGAGCAGTACTTC. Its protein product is CASRGPDRDEQYF.

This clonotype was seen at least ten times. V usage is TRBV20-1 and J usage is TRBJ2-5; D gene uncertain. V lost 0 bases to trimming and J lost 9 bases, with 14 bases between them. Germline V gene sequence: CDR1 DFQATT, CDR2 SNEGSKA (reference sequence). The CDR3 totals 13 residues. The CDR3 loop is CSARDPPPGPQYF. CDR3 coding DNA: TGCAGTGCTAGAGATCCGCCGCCCGGTCCCCAGTACTTC.

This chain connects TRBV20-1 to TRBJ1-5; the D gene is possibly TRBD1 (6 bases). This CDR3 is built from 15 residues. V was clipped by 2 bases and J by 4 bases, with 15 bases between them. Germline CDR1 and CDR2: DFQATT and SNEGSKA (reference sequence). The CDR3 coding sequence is TGCAGTGCTAGACTTCCGGGGGCCGCTAATCAGCCCCAGCATTTT. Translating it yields CSARLPGAANQPQHF.

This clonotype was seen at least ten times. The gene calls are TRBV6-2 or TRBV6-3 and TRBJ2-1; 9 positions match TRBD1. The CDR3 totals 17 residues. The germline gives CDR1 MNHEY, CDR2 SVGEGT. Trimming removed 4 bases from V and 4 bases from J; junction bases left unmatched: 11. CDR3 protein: CASSSDPDRGKYNEQFF. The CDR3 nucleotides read TGTGCCAGCAGTTCCGACCCGGACAGGGGAAAGTACAATGAGCAGTTCTTC.

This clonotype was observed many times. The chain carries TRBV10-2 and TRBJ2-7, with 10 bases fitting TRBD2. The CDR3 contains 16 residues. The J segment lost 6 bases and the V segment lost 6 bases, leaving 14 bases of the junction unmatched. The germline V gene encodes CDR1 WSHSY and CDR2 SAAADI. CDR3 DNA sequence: TGCGCCAGCAGGGGGCTGAGCGGGGGGGCCGTCGGCGAGCAGTACTTC. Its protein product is CASRGLSGGAVGEQYF.

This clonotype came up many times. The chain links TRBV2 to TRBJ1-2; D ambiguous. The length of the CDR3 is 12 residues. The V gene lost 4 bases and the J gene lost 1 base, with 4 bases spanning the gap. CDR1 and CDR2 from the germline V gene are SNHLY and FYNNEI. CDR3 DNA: TGTGCCAGCAGTGGGGATAACTATGGCTACACCTTC. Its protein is CASSGDNYGYTF.

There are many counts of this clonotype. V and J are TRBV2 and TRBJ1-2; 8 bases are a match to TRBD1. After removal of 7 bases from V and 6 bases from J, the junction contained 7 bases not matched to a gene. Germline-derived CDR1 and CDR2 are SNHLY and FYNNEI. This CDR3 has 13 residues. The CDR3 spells CASTLDRDDGYTF. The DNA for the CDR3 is TGTGCCAGCACCCTGGACAGGGATGATGGCTACACCTTC.

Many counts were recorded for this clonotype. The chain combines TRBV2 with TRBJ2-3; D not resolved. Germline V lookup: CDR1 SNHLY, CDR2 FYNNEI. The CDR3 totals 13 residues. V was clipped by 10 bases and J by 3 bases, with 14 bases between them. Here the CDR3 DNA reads TGTGCCACGAAGGGCGACTTTACAGATACGCAGTATTTT. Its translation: CATKGDFTDTQYF.

The CDR3 is CASSPGLALAGELFF. CDR3 sequence (DNA): TGCGCCAGCAGCCCGGGACTAGCATTGGCCGGGGAGCTGTTTTTT. The chain joins TRBV5-1 to TRBJ2-2; 9 bases map to TRBD2. This CDR3 is built from 15 residues. Germline V gene sequence: CDR1 SGHRS, CDR2 YFSETQ. J was trimmed by 6 bases and V by 4 bases; bases with no gene match: 7.

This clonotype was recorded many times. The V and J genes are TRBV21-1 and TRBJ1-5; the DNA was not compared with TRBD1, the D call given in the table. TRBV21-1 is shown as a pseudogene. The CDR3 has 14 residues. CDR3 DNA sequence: TGTGCCAGCAGCAAAGGGGGCAGCAATCAGCCCCAGCATTTT. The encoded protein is CASSKGGSNQPQHF.

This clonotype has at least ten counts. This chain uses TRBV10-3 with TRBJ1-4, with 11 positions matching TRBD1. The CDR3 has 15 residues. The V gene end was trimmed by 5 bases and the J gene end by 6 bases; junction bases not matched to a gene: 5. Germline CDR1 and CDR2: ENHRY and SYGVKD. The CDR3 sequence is CAISPDRGRDEKLFF. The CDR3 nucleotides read TGTGCCATCAGTCCGGACAGGGGGCGAGATGAAAAACTGTTTTTT.

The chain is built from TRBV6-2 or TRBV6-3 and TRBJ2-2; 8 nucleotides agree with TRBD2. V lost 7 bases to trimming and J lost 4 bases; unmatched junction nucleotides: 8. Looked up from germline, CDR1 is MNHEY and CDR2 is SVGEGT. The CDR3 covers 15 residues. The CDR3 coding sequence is TGTGCCAGCACCAAAGGTAGCGGGGCCACCGGGGAGCTGTTTTTT. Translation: CASTKGSGATGELFF.

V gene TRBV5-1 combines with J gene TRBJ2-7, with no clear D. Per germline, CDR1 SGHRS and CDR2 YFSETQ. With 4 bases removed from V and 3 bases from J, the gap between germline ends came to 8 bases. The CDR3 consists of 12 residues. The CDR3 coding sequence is TGCGCCAGCAGCAGGACGGACTACGAGCAGTACTTC. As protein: CASSRTDYEQYF.

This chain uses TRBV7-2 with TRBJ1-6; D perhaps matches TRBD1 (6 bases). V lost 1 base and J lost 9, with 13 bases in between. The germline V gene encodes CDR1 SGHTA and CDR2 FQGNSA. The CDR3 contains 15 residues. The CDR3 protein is CASSLGGGTGSPLHF. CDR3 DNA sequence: TGTGCCAGCAGCTTAGGAGGGGGGACGGGTTCACCCCTCCACTTT. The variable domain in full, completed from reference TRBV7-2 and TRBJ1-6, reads GAGVSQSPSNKVTEKGKDVELRCDPISGHTALYWYRQSLGQGLEFLIYFQGNSAPDKSGLPSDRFSAERTGGSVSTLTIQRTQQEDSAVYLCASSLGGGTGSPLHFGNGTRLTVT.

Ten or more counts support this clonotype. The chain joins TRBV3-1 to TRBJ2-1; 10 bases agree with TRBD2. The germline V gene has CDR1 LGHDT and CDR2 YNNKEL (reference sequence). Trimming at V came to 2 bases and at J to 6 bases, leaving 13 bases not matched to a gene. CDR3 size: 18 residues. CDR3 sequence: CASSQKRSGGAVGNEQFF. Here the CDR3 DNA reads TGTGCCAGCAGCCAAAAGAGGAGCGGGGGGGCGGTTGGCAATGAGCAGTTCTTC.